This T cell receptor (beta chain) was found in a study of cytomegalovirus exposure and HLA in healthy donors. Germline V gives CDR1 MNHNY, CDR2 SVGAGI (reference sequence). The J segment lost 4 bases and the V segment lost 6 bases, leaving 1 base of the junction unmatched. The CDR3 contains 12 residues. 13 Jbeta primers and 60 Vbeta primers were used for the PCR. This table comes from immunoSEQ multiplex PCR, and its TCRdb copy is limited to in-frame clones, with some not included. Its table records just over 80,000 clones. V gene TRBV6-6 combines with J gene TRBJ1-1; 8 bases are shared with TRBD1. This receptor was taken from a woman under 40 in good health and CMV-seronegative. Sample: PBMCs. The chain's CDR3 is CASRTGGTEAFF. For the CDR3, the DNA is TGTGCCAGCAGAACAGGGGGCACTGAAGCTTTCTTT.